The 30 T cell receptor beta chains listed next were all sequenced from one sample in a study of T cell repertoires in cytomegalovirus infection. TCRdb re-derived calls from the reads in MiXCR, one entry per CDR3 protein. The sample records 600,000 to 700,000 distinct CDR3 sequences, approximately 33% being singletons. Their target antigens are unknown. Sample: cultured PBMCs, taken from culture after CMV antigen stimulation. These receptors were taken from a human donor in good health (CMV status not recorded). Some clones in this sample may be carry-over from other donors' samples.

This clonotype was picked up a small number of times. The chain carries TRBV7-9 and TRBJ2-1, with a possible D match to TRBD1 (6 bases). The V gene lost 10 bases and the J gene lost 3 bases, with 16 bases spanning the gap. Germline CDR1 reads SEHNR; CDR2 reads FQNEAQ (reference sequence). CDR3 size: 14 residues. CDR3: CATRGLFLYNEQFF. CDR3 coding DNA: TGTGCCACCAGGGGCTTGTTCCTCTACAATGAGCAGTTCTTC.

The CDR3 DNA reads as TGCGCCAGCAGCTTGGCGGGAGGCCAAAACATTCAGTACTTC. Protein sequence: CASSLAGGQNIQYF. The chain recombines TRBV5-1 with TRBJ2-4, with TRBD2 identical over 7 bases. V trimming: 0 bases; J trimming: 5 bases; junction bases outside the gene matches: 2. This CDR3 is 14 amino acids long. The V gene's germline CDR1 is SGHRS and CDR2 YFSETQ.

Ten or more counts support this clonotype. This chain uses TRBV7-2 with TRBJ1-4, with D perhaps TRBD1 (5 bases). V lost 1 base and J lost 8, with 8 bases in between. Germline-derived CDR1 and CDR2 are SGHTA and FQGNSA. The CDR3 extends over 13 amino acids. The DNA of the CDR3 is TGTGCCAGCAGCTTAGTCAGGACAGAAAAACTGTTTTTT. As protein: CASSLVRTEKLFF.

This clonotype was found a few times. This chain connects TRBV18 to TRBJ2-4; tentatively, D is TRBD1 (6 bases). Germline V CDR1 and CDR2: KGHSH, LQKENI. This CDR3 has 17 amino acids. V was cut by 5 bases and J by 6 bases, with 23 bases left in between. The CDR3 DNA follows: TGTGCCAGCTCAAGAAGCTACGGGACCTTAGGGGGAAACATTCAGTACTTC. It specifies CASSRSYGTLGGNIQYF.

Only a few counts were recorded for this clonotype. This CDR3 is CASSLDRDWNSPLHF. The CDR3 DNA reads TGTGCCAGCAGCTTAGATCGGGATTGGAATTCACCCCTCCACTTT. The chain is built from TRBV11-2 and TRBJ1-6, with D hard to call. Germline V gene lookup returns CDR1 SGHAT and CDR2 FQNNGV. Trimming removed 0 bases at V and 7 bases at J, with 10 bases between. The CDR3 consists of 15 residues.

The V gene is TRBV10-3, the J gene TRBJ2-5; 9 bases agree with TRBD2. The CDR3 runs to 14 residues. CDR1 and CDR2 (germline): ENHRY, SYGVKD. J lost 1 base, V lost 6 bases, and 3 bases had no gene match. This chain's CDR3 is CAIRAGGAQETQYF. As DNA, the CDR3 is TGTGCCATCAGAGCGGGAGGTGCCCAAGAGACCCAGTACTTC.

In DNA form, the CDR3 reads TGCGCCAGCAGCTTGAACAGTTACCTTAACTATGGCTACACCTTC. It specifies CASSLNSYLNYGYTF. The chain uses TRBV5-1 and TRBJ1-2; D unresolved. Germline V gene sequence: CDR1 SGHRS, CDR2 YFSETQ. This CDR3 comprises 15 residues. Trimming left V 1 base short and J 1 base short, with 11 bases between.

V and J are TRBV20-1 and TRBJ1-2; D perhaps matches TRBD1 (6 bases). The V gene's germline CDR1 is DFQATT and CDR2 SNEGSKA (reference sequence). Trimming took 0 bases from V and 5 from J, leaving 16 bases between them. The CDR3 loop spans 15 amino acids. The CDR3 loop reads CSARDTLRTEYGYTF. The CDR3 region has the DNA TGCAGTGCTAGAGATACTCTTCGGACAGAGTATGGCTACACCTTC.

The chain has TRBV15 and TRBJ1-4; D unclear. The CDR3 extends over 15 amino acids. CDR1 is LNHNV and CDR2 is YYDKDF in the germline V gene (reference sequence). V lost 0 bases and J lost 7, with 12 bases in between. CDR3 sequence: CATSRELLGSEKLFF. As DNA, the CDR3 is TGTGCCACCAGCAGAGAGTTATTGGGGAGTGAAAAACTGTTTTTT.

The sample holds a few counts of this clonotype. CDR3 coding DNA: TGTGCCAGCAGGAGCCCGGGACGGGGGTCGGCCCAGTACTTC. Amino acids: CASRSPGRGSAQYF. The J gene is TRBJ2-5, the V gene TRBV7-2; a weak D match, TRBD2 (6 bases). The germline gives CDR1 SGHTA, CDR2 FQGNSA. The V end was cut by 6 bases, the J end by 9 bases, with 20 bases between. The CDR3 covers 14 residues.

Only a few counts were recorded for this clonotype. The chain joins TRBV7-2 to TRBJ2-1; D may be TRBD2 (6 bases). V was trimmed by 3 bases and J by 8 bases, leaving 14 bases between them. Germline CDR1 reads SGHTA; CDR2 reads FQGNSA. CDR3 size: 14 residues. In DNA form, the CDR3 reads TGTGCCAGCAGCTTGGGAGGATTCGTCGATGAGCAGTTCTTC. As protein: CASSLGGFVDEQFF.

This clonotype appeared a few times. The gene calls are TRBV20-1 and TRBJ2-7; D remains ambiguous. CDR3 size: 15 residues. V lost 6 bases and J lost 2, with 20 bases in between. Germline CDR1 reads DFQATT; CDR2 reads SNEGSKA (reference sequence). The CDR3 sequence: CSALSLYSAAYEQYF. The CDR3 DNA is TGCAGTGCGCTCTCCCTCTACTCAGCTGCCTACGAGCAGTACTTC.

The J gene is TRBJ2-1, the V gene TRBV12-3 or TRBV12-4; 12 positions agree with TRBD2. The CDR3 length is 16 residues. V lost 7 bases and J lost 4; bases outside the gene matches: 8. The DNA of the CDR3 is TGTGCCAGCACCCTGGGACTAGCGGGTCCGTACAATGAGCAGTTCTTC. Translation: CASTLGLAGPYNEQFF.

V usage is TRBV18 and J usage is TRBJ2-1; TRBD1 matches 8 bases. This CDR3 region has 15 residues. J was trimmed by 2 bases and V by 3 bases; bases with no gene match: 3. The germline CDR1 and CDR2 sequences are KGHSH and LQKENI. CDR3 in DNA: TGTGCCAGCTCACCCGGGACAGGCCCCTACAATGAGCAGTTCTTC. It specifies CASSPGTGPYNEQFF.

This clonotype was recorded many times. The V call is TRBV7-8, the J call TRBJ1-4; D is unresolved. V was clipped by 5 bases and J by 0 bases, with 16 bases between them. From germline, CDR1 is SGHVS and CDR2 FQNEAQ. The CDR3 sequence is 17 residues long. This CDR3 is CASSRLSRDPTNEKLFF. For the CDR3, the DNA is TGTGCCAGCAGCCGTTTAAGTAGGGATCCAACTAATGAAAAACTGTTTTTT.

The rearrangement uses TRBV7-2 and TRBJ1-4; weak D call: TRBD1 (5 bases). Trimming took off 2 bases at V and 8 bases at J, with 12 bases between the two ends. The CDR3 loop spans 14 amino acids. Germline loops: CDR1 SGHTA, CDR2 FQGNSA. The CDR3 region has the DNA TGTGCCAGCAGCTTAAGGTCTCCAGGGGAAAAACTGTTTTTT. Protein product: CASSLRSPGEKLFF.

V gene TRBV7-9 combines with J gene TRBJ2-7; D is ambiguous. The CDR3 length is 15 residues. Germline loops: CDR1 SEHNR, CDR2 FQNEAQ (reference sequence). V lost 4 bases to trimming and J lost 1 base, with 14 bases between them. CDR3 nucleotides: TGTGCCAGCAGCTCTCAACTAACTCGATCCTACGAGCAGTACTTC. Protein product: CASSSQLTRSYEQYF.

This chain connects TRBV20-1 to TRBJ1-6; D gene unclear. The CDR3 length is 13 residues. The germline V gene has CDR1 DFQATT and CDR2 SNEGSKA (reference sequence). The V gene lost 6 bases and the J gene lost 6 bases, with 12 bases spanning the gap. The CDR3 reads CSARRAINSPLHF. The CDR3 region has the DNA TGCAGTGCCCGGCGGGCCATTAATTCACCCCTCCACTTT.

J is TRBJ2-7 and V is TRBV7-2; D assignment may be TRBD1 or TRBD2 (5 bases each). Germline loops: CDR1 SGHTA, CDR2 FQGNSA. This CDR3 region has 14 residues. V was clipped by 5 bases and J by 2 bases, with 13 bases between them. As DNA, the CDR3 is TGTGCCAGCAGCCCCGGGAAGGGACCCTACGAGCAGTACTTC. It is translated as CASSPGKGPYEQYF.

The V call is TRBV5-1, the J call TRBJ1-2; 8 positions agree with TRBD1. The CDR3 extends over 16 amino acids. Germline V CDR1 and CDR2: SGHRS, YFSETQ. V shed 4 bases, J shed 8 bases, and the junction held 16 bases outside the gene matches. CDR3 nucleotides: TGCGCCAGCAGCCGCTCCCGAACGGACAGGGTGGGAGGCTACACCTTC. Protein sequence: CASSRSRTDRVGGYTF.

The rearrangement links TRBV7-9 to TRBJ2-5; TRBD1 might be the D (5 bases). V was cut by 3 bases and J by 13 bases, with 18 bases left in between. Germline CDR1 is SEHNR and CDR2 is FQNEAQ (reference sequence). The CDR3 totals 13 residues. CDR3 sequence (DNA): TGTGCCAGCAGCTTGGACACCCCCCTTATGCGGTACTTC. This translates into CASSLDTPLMRYF.

The rearrangement uses TRBV20-1 and TRBJ1-5, with TRBD1 matching 7 bases. Unmatched junction bases numbered 7, after V lost 7 bases and J lost 4 bases. The CDR3 covers 13 residues. Germline V gene lookup returns CDR1 DFQATT and CDR2 SNEGSKA (reference sequence). CDR3 loop: CSVGTANNQPQHF. CDR3 nucleotide sequence: TGCAGTGTAGGGACAGCGAATAATCAGCCCCAGCATTTT.

This clonotype was seen a few times. J is TRBJ2-5 and V is TRBV5-6; 11 bases fit TRBD2. The CDR3 runs to 16 residues. CDR1 is SGHDT, CDR2 YYEEEE, per germline. The V and J ends lost 3 bases and 5 bases, in that order; junction bases with no gene match: 9. CDR3 DNA sequence: TGTGCCAGCAGCTGGGGGGCACTAGCGGGGGCCGAGACCCAGTACTTC. Its protein is CASSWGALAGAETQYF. Full variable domain (missing parts from reference TRBV5-6 and TRBJ2-5): DAGVTQSPTHLIKTRGQQVTLRCSPKSGHDTVSWYQQALGQGPQFIFQYYEEEERQRGNFPDRFSGHQFPNYSSELNVNALLLGDSALYLCASSWGALAGAETQYFGPGTRLLVL.

The chain combines TRBV9 with TRBJ2-1; 8 positions agree with TRBD2. The CDR3 extends over 15 amino acids. V lost 1 base to trimming and J lost 8 bases; unmatched junction nucleotides: 8. Germline V gene data show CDR1 as SGDLS and CDR2 as YYNGEE. CDR3: CASSVREGVDDEQFF. As DNA, the CDR3 is TGTGCCAGCAGCGTACGGGAGGGCGTGGACGATGAGCAGTTCTTC.

The V gene is TRBV19, the J gene TRBJ2-7, with TRBD1 identical over 7 bases. The germline gives CDR1 LNHDA, CDR2 SQIVND (reference sequence). The trim removed 4 bases at V and 6 bases at J, leaving 6 bases unmatched. This CDR3 has 13 residues. The CDR3 sequence: CASSKQGSGEQYF. The CDR3 region has the DNA TGTGCCAGTAGTAAACAGGGGAGCGGCGAGCAGTACTTC.

V is TRBV14 and J is TRBJ1-4; D remains ambiguous. Germline V gives CDR1 SGHDN, CDR2 FVKESK. The CDR3 runs 15 residues. V was clipped by 1 base and J by 8 bases, with 14 bases between them. CDR3 residues: CASSQGPTPREKLFF. In nucleotides, the CDR3 is TGTGCCAGCAGCCAAGGACCAACCCCCAGAGAAAAACTGTTTTTT. Combining the CDR3 with reference TRBV14 and TRBJ1-4 gives the whole variable domain EAGVTQFPSHSVIEKGQTVTLRCDPISGHDNLYWYRRVMGKEIKFLLHFVKESKQDESGMPNNRFLAERTGGTYSTLKVQPAELEDSGVYFCASSQGPTPREKLFFGSGTQLSVL.

The V gene is TRBV4-1, the J gene TRBJ1-1, with TRBD1 matching over 7 bases. The CDR3 runs to 16 residues. The germline gives CDR1 MGHRA, CDR2 YSYEKL. Trimming removed 0 bases from V and 2 bases from J; junction bases left unmatched: 6. Written as DNA, the CDR3 is TGCGCCAGCAGCCAAGACAGAGGGGGCAGCAACACTGAAGCTTTCTTT. Translated, it gives CASSQDRGGSNTEAFF.

DNA for the CDR3: TGTGCCAGCAGCTTAACAGGGTCTAGCACAGATACGCAGTATTTT. It codes for CASSLTGSSTDTQYF. The chain employs TRBV11-2 and TRBJ2-3; possible D gene TRBD1, 6 bases. The CDR3 extends over 15 amino acids. Germline CDR1 and CDR2: SGHAT and FQNNGV. With 2 bases removed from V and 0 bases from J, the gap between germline ends came to 9 bases.

The chain uses TRBV6-1 and TRBJ1-1; 8 bases match TRBD1. Trimming cost V 0 bases and J 4 bases; bases outside gene matches: 10. This CDR3 contains 17 residues. Germline assignment: CDR1 MNHNS and CDR2 SASEGT. DNA for the CDR3: TGTGCCAGCAGTGAAGCCCCAGGGGGCGCGGGGGGCACTGAAGCTTTCTTT. Residues: CASSEAPGGAGGTEAFF.

The chain uses TRBV12-3 or TRBV12-4 and TRBJ2-3; D remains unclear. Trimming removed 5 bases at V and 2 bases at J, with 5 bases between. The CDR3 contains 12 residues. The CDR3 region has the DNA TGTGCCAGCAGTGATAACACAGATACGCAGTATTTT. The encoded protein is CASSDNTDTQYF.